Listed here are 9 T cell receptor beta chains from one sample, sequenced in a study of blood T cell repertoires in COVID-19. The data were produced by immunoSEQ multiplex PCR, yet TCRdb's version contains in-frame clones alone and is incomplete. Altogether some 130,000 clones are present, approximately 80% being singletons, with the ten largest covering more than 1.5%. Sequenced sample: peripheral blood. The receptors were sampled from a man in his 70s with acute or convalescent COVID-19.

This clone was counted once. The CDR3 reads CASSHLGDTIYF. The CDR3 DNA reads TGTGCCAGCAGCCACCTCGGGGACACCATATATTTT. This chain uses TRBV3-1 (or the pseudogene TRBV3-2) with TRBJ1-3; D ambiguous. The CDR3 sequence is 12 residues long. Trimming removed 3 bases at V and 8 bases at J, with 8 bases between. The germline V gene encodes CDR1 LGHDT and CDR2 YNNKEL (reference sequence).

The V gene is TRBV14, the J gene TRBJ1-1; D is ambiguous. The CDR3 is made up of 13 amino acids. In germline, CDR1 is SGHDN, CDR2 FVKESK. Trimming shortened V by 2 bases and J by 3 bases, and 7 bases separated the two germline ends. CDR3 in amino acids: CASSQRRDTEAFF. DNA of the CDR3: TGTGCCAGCAGCCAAAGGAGGGACACTGAAGCTTTCTTT.

The J gene is TRBJ1-6, the V gene TRBV5-4; 10 nucleotides match TRBD1. This CDR3 is built from 15 residues. Germline V gene sequence: CDR1 SGHNT, CDR2 YYREEE (reference sequence). The ends lost 4 bases at V and 9 bases at J; junction bases unmatched: 7. The CDR3 nucleotides read TGTGCCAGCAGCCAGGGACAGGGGCTGGGTTCACCCCTCCACTTT. Translated, it gives CASSQGQGLGSPLHF.

This clone was detected only a few times. The chain carries TRBV19 and TRBJ2-4; D might be TRBD1 (7 bases). There are 15 residues in the CDR3. Germline V gene lookup returns CDR1 LNHDA and CDR2 SQIVND (reference sequence). Trimming took 3 bases from V and 4 from J, leaving 13 bases between them. CDR3 residues: CASSISQGGKNIQYF. The CDR3 coding sequence is TGTGCCAGTAGTATTAGTCAGGGGGGAAAAAACATTCAGTACTTC. Full variable domain (missing parts from reference TRBV19 and TRBJ2-4): DGGITQSPKYLFRKEGQNVTLSCEQNLNHDAMYWYRQDPGQGLRLIYYSQIVNDFQKGDIAEGYSVSREKKESFPLTVTSAQKNPTAFYLCASSISQGGKNIQYFGAGTRLSVL.

V and J are TRBV2 and TRBJ2-7; 9 bases are shared with TRBD1. The ends lost 6 bases at V and 4 bases at J; junction bases unmatched: 4. The germline gives CDR1 SNHLY, CDR2 FYNNEI. The CDR3 spans 13 residues. CDR3 coding DNA: TGTGCCAGCAGACAGGGGGCGCGGTACGAGCAGTACTTC. Amino acid sequence: CASRQGARYEQYF.

This clone has just a few counts. The chain uses TRBV7-3 and TRBJ2-3, with D unclear. V was clipped by 2 bases and J by 7 bases, with 7 bases between them. This CDR3 is built from 12 residues. Germline V gene lookup returns CDR1 SGHTA and CDR2 FQGTGA. The DNA for the CDR3 is TGTGCCAGCAGCTTAGATAGAAATACGCAGTATTTT. Translating gives CASSLDRNTQYF.

This clone has a single count. This chain joins TRBV5-1 and TRBJ2-1; possibly TRBD1 for D (6 bases). The CDR3 length is 15 residues. V was clipped by 4 bases and J by 4 bases, with 15 bases between them. Germline assignment: CDR1 SGHRS and CDR2 YFSETQ. CDR3 loop: CASSGVQGRYNEQFF. The CDR3, as DNA: TGCGCCAGCAGCGGGGTACAGGGCCGATACAATGAGCAGTTCTTC.

V is TRBV7-8 and J is TRBJ1-2, with TRBD1 identical over 7 bases. Trimming at V came to 5 bases and at J to 8 bases, leaving 8 bases not matched to a gene. Germline V lookup: CDR1 SGHVS, CDR2 FQNEAQ. The CDR3 has 13 amino acids. In nucleotides, the CDR3 is TGTGCCAGCAGCGTACAGGGGTCGGTGGGCTACACCTTC. Its protein is CASSVQGSVGYTF. The complete variable domain, with remaining parts taken from reference TRBV7-8 and TRBJ1-2, reads GAGVSQSPRYKVAKRGQDVALRCDPISGHVSLFWYQQALGQGPEFLTYFQNEAQLDKSGLPSDRFFAERPEGSVSTLKIQRTQQEDSAVYLCASSVQGSVGYTFGSGTRLTVV.

V is TRBV6-6 and J is TRBJ1-6, with D hard to call. The CDR3 covers 14 residues. Germline lookup yields CDR1 MNHNY and CDR2 SVGAGI (reference sequence). The V end lost 4 bases, the J end lost 7 bases, and 11 bases lay between the germline ends. CDR3 sequence reads: CASSLPQENSPLHF. CDR3 sequence (DNA): TGTGCCAGCAGTTTACCCCAAGAGAATTCACCCCTCCACTTT.